Sequencing of this T cell receptor (beta chain) was carried out in a study of memory CD4+ T cells and cytomegalovirus serostatus. Study-wide results and caveats: 67 of 164 known CMV-associated TCRbeta sequences appeared in CD4+ memory.

Trimming left V 7 bases short and J 6 bases short, with 13 bases between. In germline, CDR1 is LNHDA, CDR2 SQIVND (reference sequence). This CDR3 has 13 residues. This table comes from immunoSEQ multiplex PCR, and its TCRdb copy is limited to in-frame clones, with some not included. Altogether about 41,000 clones are present, around 79% being singletons, with the ten largest covering 0.79%. Single viable CD3+CD4+CD8-CD45RO+ cells were sorted as the memory CD4+ T cells. CD4+ T cells were isolated by positive magnetic selection. Remarks on this clone: Its matching antigen is unknown.

Sequencing was carried out using memory CD4+ T cells from blood. The rearrangement joins TRBV19 to TRBJ2-1; D might be TRBD1 (5 bases). This clonotype was sampled from an adult in good health and CMV-seronegative. CDR3 amino acids: CASKTGWSNEQFF. Written as DNA, the CDR3 is TGTGCCAGTAAAACAGGCTGGTCCAATGAGCAGTTCTTC.